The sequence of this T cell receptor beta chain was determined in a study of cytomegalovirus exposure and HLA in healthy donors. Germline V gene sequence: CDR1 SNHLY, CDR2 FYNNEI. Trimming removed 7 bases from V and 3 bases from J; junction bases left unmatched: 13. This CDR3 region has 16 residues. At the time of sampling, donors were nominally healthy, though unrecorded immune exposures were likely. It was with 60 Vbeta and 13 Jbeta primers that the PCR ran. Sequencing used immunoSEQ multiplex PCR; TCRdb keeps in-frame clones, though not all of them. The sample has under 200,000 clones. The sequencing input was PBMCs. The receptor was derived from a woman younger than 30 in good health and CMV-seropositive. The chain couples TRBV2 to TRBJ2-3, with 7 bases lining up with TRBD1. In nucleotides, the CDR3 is TGTGCCAGCACCGAGAGTAGGGGGCAAGGGACAGATACGCAGTATTTT. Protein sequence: CASTESRGQGTDTQYF.